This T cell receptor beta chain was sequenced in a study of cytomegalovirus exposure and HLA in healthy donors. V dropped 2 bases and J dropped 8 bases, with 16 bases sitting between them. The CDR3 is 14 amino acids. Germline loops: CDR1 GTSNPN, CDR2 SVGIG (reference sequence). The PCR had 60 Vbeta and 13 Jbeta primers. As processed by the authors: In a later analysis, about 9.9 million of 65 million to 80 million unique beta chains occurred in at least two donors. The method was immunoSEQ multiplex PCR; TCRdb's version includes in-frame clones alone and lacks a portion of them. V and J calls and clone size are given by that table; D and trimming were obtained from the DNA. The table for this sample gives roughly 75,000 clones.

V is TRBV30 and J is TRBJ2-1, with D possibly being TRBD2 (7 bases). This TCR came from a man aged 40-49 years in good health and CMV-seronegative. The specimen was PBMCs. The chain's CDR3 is CAWSSGGGLDEQFF. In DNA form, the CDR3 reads TGTGCCTGGAGTTCTGGGGGGGGGCTAGATGAGCAGTTCTTC.